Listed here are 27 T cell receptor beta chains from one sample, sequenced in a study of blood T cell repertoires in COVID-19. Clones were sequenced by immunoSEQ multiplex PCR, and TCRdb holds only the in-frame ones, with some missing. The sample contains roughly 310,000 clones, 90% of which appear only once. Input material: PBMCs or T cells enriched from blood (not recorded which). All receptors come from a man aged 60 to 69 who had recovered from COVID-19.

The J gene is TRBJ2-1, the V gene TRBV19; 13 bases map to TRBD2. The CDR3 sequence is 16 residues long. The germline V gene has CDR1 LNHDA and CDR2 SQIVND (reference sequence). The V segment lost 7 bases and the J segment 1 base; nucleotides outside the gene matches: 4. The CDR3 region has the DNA TGTGCCAGTACAGGGACTAGCGGGGTGTCCTACAATGAGCAGTTCTTC. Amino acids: CASTGTSGVSYNEQFF.

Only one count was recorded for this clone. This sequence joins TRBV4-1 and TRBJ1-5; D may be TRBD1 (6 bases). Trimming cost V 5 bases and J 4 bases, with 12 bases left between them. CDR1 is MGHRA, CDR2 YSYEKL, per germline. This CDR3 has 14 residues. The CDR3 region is CASSNEQGNQPQHF. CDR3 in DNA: TGCGCCAGCAGCAACGAACAGGGAAATCAGCCCCAGCATTTT.

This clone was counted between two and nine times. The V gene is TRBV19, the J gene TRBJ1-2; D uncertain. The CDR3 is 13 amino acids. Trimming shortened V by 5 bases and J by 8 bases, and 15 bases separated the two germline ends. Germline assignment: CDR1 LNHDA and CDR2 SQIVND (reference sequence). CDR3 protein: CASSSGSMRGYTF. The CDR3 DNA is TGTGCCAGTAGTTCGGGATCTATGAGGGGCTACACCTTC.

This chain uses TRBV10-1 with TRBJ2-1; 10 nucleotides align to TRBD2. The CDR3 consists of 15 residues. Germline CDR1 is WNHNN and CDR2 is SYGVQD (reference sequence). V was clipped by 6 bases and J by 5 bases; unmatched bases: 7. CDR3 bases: TGCGCCAGCAGCTTACTAGCGGGACCCAACAATGAGCAGTTCTTC. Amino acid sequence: CASSLLAGPNNEQFF.

CDR3 loop: CASSVETGASSPLHF. In nucleotides, the CDR3 is TGTGCCAGCAGCGTAGAAACAGGGGCGAGTTCACCCCTCCACTTT. The genes are TRBV9 and TRBJ1-6; 7 positions match TRBD1. The germline gives CDR1 SGDLS, CDR2 YYNGEE. Losses at the gene ends were 0 bases for V and 9 bases for J; bases not matched to a gene: 6. The CDR3 consists of 15 residues.

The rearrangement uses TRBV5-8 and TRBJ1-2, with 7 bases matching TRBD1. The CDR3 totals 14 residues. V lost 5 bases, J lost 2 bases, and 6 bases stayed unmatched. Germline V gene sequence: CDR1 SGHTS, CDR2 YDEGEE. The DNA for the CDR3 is TGTGCCAGCAGAAGTCTCAGGGGGAACTATGGCTACACCTTC. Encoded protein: CASRSLRGNYGYTF.

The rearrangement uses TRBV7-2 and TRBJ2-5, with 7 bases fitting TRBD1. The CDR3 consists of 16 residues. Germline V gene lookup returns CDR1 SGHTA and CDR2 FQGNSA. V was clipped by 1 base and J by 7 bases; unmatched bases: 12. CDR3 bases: TGTGCCAGCAGCTTAGGTTTCGGGCAGGGGGTGGTGACCCAGTACTTC. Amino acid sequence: CASSLGFGQGVVTQYF.

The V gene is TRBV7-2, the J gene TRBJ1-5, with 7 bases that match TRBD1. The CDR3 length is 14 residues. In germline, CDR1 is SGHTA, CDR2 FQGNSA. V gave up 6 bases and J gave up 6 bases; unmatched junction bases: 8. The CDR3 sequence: CASSPTGYTQPQHF. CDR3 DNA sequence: TGTGCCAGCAGTCCGACAGGGTATACTCAGCCCCAGCATTTT.

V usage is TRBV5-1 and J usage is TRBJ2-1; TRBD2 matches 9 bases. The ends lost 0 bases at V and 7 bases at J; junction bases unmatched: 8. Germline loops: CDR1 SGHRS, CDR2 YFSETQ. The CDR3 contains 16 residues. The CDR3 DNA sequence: TGCGCCAGCAGCTTGGCCATTAGCGGGAGTGGAAATGAGCAGTTCTTC. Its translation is CASSLAISGSGNEQFF. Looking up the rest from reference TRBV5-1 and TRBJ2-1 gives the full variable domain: KAGVTQTPRYLIKTRGQQVTLSCSPISGHRSVSWYQQTPGQGLQFLFEYFSETQRNKGNFPGRFSGRQFSNSRSEMNVSTLELGDSALYLCASSLAISGSGNEQFFGPGTRLTVL.

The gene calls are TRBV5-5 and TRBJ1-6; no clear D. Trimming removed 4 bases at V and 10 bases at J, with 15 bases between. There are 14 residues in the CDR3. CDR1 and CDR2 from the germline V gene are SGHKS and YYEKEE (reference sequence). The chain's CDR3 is CASSPDPGGSPLHF. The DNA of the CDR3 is TGTGCCAGCAGCCCCGATCCGGGTGGGTCACCCCTCCACTTT.

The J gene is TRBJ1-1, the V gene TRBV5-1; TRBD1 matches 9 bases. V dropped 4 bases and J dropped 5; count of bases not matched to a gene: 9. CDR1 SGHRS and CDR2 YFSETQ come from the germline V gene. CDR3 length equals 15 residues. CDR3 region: CASSDGDREVTEAFF. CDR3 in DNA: TGCGCCAGCAGCGACGGGGACAGGGAAGTAACTGAAGCTTTCTTT.

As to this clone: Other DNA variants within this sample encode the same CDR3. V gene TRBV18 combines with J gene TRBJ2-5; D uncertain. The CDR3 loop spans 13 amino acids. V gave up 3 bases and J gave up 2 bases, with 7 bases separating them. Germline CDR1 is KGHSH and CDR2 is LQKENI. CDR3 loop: CASSPGIQETQYF. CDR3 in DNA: TGTGCCAGCTCACCGGGCATACAAGAGACCCAGTACTTC.

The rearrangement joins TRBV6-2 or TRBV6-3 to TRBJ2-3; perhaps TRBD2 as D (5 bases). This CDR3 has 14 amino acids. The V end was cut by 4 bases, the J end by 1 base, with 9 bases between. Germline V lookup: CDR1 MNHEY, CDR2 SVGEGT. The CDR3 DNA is TGTGCCAGCAGTTGGGCCGGGGGCACAGATACGCAGTATTTT. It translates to CASSWAGGTDTQYF.

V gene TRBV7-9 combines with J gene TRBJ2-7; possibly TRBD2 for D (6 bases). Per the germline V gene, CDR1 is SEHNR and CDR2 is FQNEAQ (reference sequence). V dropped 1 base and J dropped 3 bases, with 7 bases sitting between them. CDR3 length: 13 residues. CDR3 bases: TGTGCCAGCAGCTTAGTGGAGGGCTACGAGCAGTACTTC. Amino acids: CASSLVEGYEQYF.

CDR3 residues: CASSLLQSFADEQYF. The CDR3, as DNA: TGTGCCAGCAGCTTGCTACAGTCATTTGCCGACGAGCAGTACTTC. V is TRBV5-6 and J is TRBJ2-7; D gene uncertain. The CDR3 contains 15 residues. Germline lookup yields CDR1 SGHDT and CDR2 YYEEEE. Trimming took 1 base from V and 5 from J, leaving 16 bases between them.

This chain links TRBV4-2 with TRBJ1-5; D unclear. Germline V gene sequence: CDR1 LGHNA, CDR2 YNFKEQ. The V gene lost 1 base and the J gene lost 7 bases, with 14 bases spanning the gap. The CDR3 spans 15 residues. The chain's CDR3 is CASSQATGRGQPQHF. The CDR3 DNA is TGTGCCAGCAGCCAAGCGACTGGGCGAGGGCAGCCCCAGCATTTT.

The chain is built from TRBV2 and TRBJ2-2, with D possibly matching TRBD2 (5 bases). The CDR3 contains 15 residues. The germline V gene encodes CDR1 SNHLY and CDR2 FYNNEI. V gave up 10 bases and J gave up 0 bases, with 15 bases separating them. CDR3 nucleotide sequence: TGTGCCACCCCTAGAGGGCAGTCGAACACCGGGGAGCTGTTTTTT. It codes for CATPRGQSNTGELFF.

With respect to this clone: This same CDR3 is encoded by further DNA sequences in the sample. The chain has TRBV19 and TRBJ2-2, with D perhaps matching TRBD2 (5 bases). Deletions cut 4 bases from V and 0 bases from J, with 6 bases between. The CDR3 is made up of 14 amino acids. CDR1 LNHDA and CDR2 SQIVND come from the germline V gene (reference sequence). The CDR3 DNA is TGTGCCAGTAGTACGGGAACGAACACCGGGGAGCTGTTTTTT. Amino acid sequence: CASSTGTNTGELFF.

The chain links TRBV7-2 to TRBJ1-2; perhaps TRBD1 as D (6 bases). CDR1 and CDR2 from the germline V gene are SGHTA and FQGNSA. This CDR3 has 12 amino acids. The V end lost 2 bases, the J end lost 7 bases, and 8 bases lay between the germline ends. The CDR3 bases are TGTGCCAGCAGCTTAACAGGGTTTGGCTACACCTTC. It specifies CASSLTGFGYTF.

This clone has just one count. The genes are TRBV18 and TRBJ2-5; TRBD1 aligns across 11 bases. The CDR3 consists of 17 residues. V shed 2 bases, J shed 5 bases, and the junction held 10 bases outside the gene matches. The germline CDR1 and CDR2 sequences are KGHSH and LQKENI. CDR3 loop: CASSPSGQGARLETQYF. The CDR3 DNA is TGTGCCAGCTCACCATCAGGACAGGGGGCGCGGTTGGAGACCCAGTACTTC.

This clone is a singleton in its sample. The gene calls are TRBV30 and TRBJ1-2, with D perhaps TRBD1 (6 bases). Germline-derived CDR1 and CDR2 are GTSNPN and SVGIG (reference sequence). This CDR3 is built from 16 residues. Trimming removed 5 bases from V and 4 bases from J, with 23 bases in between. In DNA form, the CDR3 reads TGTGCCTGGGGGAAGGAGTGGACAGCCCGATCCTATGGCTACACCTTC. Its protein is CAWGKEWTARSYGYTF.

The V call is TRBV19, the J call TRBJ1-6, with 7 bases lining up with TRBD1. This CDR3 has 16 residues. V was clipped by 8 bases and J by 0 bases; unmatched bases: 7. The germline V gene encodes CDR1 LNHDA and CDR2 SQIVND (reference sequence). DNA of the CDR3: TGTGCCAGTGCCGGGGGACAGAACTCCTATAATTCACCCCTCCACTTT. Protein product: CASAGGQNSYNSPLHF.

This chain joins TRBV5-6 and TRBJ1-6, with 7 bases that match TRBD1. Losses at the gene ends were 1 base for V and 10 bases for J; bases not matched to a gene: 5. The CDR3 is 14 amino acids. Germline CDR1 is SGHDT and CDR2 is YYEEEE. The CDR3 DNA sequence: TGTGCCAGCAGCTTGTTTCAGGGACAGTCACCCCTCCACTTT. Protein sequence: CASSLFQGQSPLHF.

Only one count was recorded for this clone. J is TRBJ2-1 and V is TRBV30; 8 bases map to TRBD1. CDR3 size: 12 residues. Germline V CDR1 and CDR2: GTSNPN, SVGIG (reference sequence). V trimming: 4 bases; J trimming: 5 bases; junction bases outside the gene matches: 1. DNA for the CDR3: TGTGCCTGGACAGGGGGCCACAATGAGCAGTTCTTC. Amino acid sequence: CAWTGGHNEQFF.

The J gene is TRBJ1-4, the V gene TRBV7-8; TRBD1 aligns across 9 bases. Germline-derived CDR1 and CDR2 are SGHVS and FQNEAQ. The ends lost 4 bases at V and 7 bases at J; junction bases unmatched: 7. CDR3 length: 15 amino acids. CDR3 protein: CASSSSGTGSEKLFF. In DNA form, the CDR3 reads TGTGCCAGCAGCTCCTCCGGGACAGGGAGTGAAAAACTGTTTTTT.

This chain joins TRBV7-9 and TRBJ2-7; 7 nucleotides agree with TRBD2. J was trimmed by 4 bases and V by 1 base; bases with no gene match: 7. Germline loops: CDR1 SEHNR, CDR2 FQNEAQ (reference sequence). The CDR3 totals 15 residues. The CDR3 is CASSLGGRGTYEQYF. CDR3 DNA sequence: TGTGCCAGCAGCTTAGGTGGGAGGGGAACTTACGAGCAGTACTTC.

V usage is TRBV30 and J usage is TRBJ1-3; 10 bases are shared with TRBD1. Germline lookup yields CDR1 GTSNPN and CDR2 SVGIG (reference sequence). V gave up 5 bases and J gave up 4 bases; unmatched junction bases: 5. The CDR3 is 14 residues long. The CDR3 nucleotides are TGTGCCTGGGCGACAGGGGGCGCCGGAAACACCATATATTTT. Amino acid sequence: CAWATGGAGNTIYF.